These T cell receptor beta chains were read from a single sample in a study of T cell responses to AZD1222 COVID-19 vaccine. The data were produced by immunoSEQ multiplex PCR, yet TCRdb's version contains in-frame clones alone and is incomplete. The sample has around 120,000 clones; about 88% are singletons. Sequencing was performed on peripheral blood, taken 28 days after the second AZD1222 dose. The source is an adult who received the AZD1222 COVID-19 vaccine. CDR3s leave out the opening cysteine and the closing phenylalanine or tryptophan.

V gene	J gene	CDR3 protein
TRBV9	TRBJ1-3	ASSVGQSSGNTIY
TRBV24-1	TRBJ2-2	ATSDSDRAGTGELF
TRBV30	TRBJ1-1	AWGPGGEAF
TRBV12-3/TRBV12-4	TRBJ1-4	ASSLAQRKLF
TRBV4-3	TRBJ1-5	ASSQGTGKGQPQH
TRBV4-2	TRBJ1-1	ASSQGTALPPNTEAF
TRBV7-3	TRBJ2-3	ASSLNPTSGGPTLIGDTQY
TRBV28	TRBJ1-3	ASRLDVLPGSGNTIY
TRBV3-1/TRBV3-2	TRBJ2-7	ASSPRTGKYEQY
TRBV6-2/TRBV6-3	TRBJ2-2	ASSSHLSGAGELF
TRBV7-6	TRBJ1-2	ASSLGDRGHGYT
TRBV14	TRBJ1-4	ASSQTTGSGEKLF
TRBV29-1	TRBJ1-1	SVEIGVRGHTEAF
TRBV6-4	TRBJ2-3	ASSLAEGGTDTQY
TRBV18	TRBJ2-4	ASSPPGGGAAKNIQY
TRBV11-2	TRBJ1-6	ASSVTTGPNSPLH
TRBV11-1	TRBJ1-6	ASSLFGENSPLH
TRBV28	TRBJ1-3	ASTLVASSGNTIY
TRBV9	TRBJ1-1	ASSVGQGGVTEAF
TRBV5-4	TRBJ2-7	ASSLSLAGGSYEQY
TRBV9	TRBJ1-2	ASSAPTGGYYGYT
TRBV30	TRBJ1-3	AWRREGFSGNTIY
TRBV5-1	TRBJ1-2	ASSLGTVLNYGYT
TRBV6-5	TRBJ1-6	ASSRQGPSPLH
TRBV5-8	TRBJ1-5	ASSLVPGRQPQH
TRBV15	TRBJ1-5	ATSRPNQPQH
TRBV7-9	TRBJ2-7	ASSRGESYEQY
TRBV19	TRBJ1-2	ASTARGPYGYT
TRBV7-2	TRBJ1-1	ASSSQGFGVNTEAF
TRBV3-1/TRBV3-2	TRBJ2-1	ASSQGYSLF
TRBV30	TRBJ1-2	AWSGTGGSGYT
TRBV29-1	TRBJ1-4	SVEASTGTGDDFNEKLF
TRBV7-2	TRBJ2-7	ASSSTTVNREREQY
TRBV7-3	TRBJ2-7	ASSPDRGDEQY
TRBV6-2/TRBV6-3	TRBJ2-7	ASSGLAGFEQY
TRBV5-5	TRBJ2-7	ASSLRREGTYEQY
TRBV12-5	TRBJ2-1	ASGLGLGTGSLNEQF
TRBV5-8	TRBJ1-5	ASSLGLNSNQPQH
TRBV6-6	TRBJ2-5	ASSRGQETQY
TRBV9	TRBJ1-6	ASSGGKGGSPLH
TRBV9	TRBJ1-5	ASSASPDRAQPQH
TRBV5-1	TRBJ2-1	ASSRRTGDEQF
TRBV3-1/TRBV3-2	TRBJ2-7	ASSHSWTYEQY
TRBV11-2	TRBJ2-7	ASSSLYEQY
TRBV18	TRBJ1-1	ASSPKTPPDGAF
TRBV5-4	TRBJ1-5	ASSLARGINQPQH
TRBV6-4	TRBJ2-2	ASSDSVYPGELF
TRBV3-1/TRBV3-2	TRBJ1-2	ASSQVAGKAGYT
TRBV18	TRBJ2-1	ASSPLGGRGGYNEQF